This TCR beta chain appears in the sequencing data of a study of identical twins. Study-level points and caveats: For zero-insertion analyses, partial confounding could come from invariant MAIT and iNKT cells. The study reached conclusions through statistical analysis that was cross-sectional, not following the same donors.

The germline V gene has CDR1 SQVTM and CDR2 ANQGSEA. Trimming removed 3 bases from V and 0 bases from J, with 11 bases in between. The CDR3 totals 14 residues. Points on this clonotype: The antigen is undetermined.

It was template switching that added a universal primer site, and there were unique molecular identifiers on the cDNA. TCRdb processed the 5' RACE reads anew with MiXCR; each CDR3 protein has one entry. The data show about 690,000 distinct CDR3 sequences, around 6% seen once. Healthy Caucasians were all of the donors. Specimen: naive T cells sorted from blood. The gene calls are TRBV29-1 and TRBJ1-1, with unresolved D. This TCR derives from a man between 18 and 35 years old in good health. The CDR3 here is CSVDSGRVNTEAFF. In nucleotides, the CDR3 is TGCAGCGTTGATAGTGGGCGAGTGAACACTGAAGCTTTCTTT.